This T cell receptor (beta chain) is drawn from a study of T cell repertoires in ileal Crohn's disease. Study at large: About 37% were active smokers at surgery; median disease duration was roughly 7.9 years. Biopsies of inflamed ileum from the surgical specimen form M0 samples.

Stated time point: inflamed ileum from the surgical specimen. The length of the CDR3 is 14 residues. Germline-derived CDR1 and CDR2 are ENHRY and SYGVKD. V dropped 3 bases and J dropped 6 bases, with 14 bases sitting between them. Generated by immunoSEQ multiplex PCR, the TCRdb table keeps only in-frame clones and is missing some. The table lists about 4,000 clones, 76% of them singletons, with approximately 6.9% in the top ten. For this clone: Its target is not known.

Study-level results: High-frequency clones were more common in sorted CD8 than CD4 cells.

The V gene is TRBV10-3, the J gene TRBJ1-2, with D hard to call. The sequence was collected from an adult with Crohn's disease. The sequencing input was ileal tissue. The CDR3 DNA is TGTGCCATCAGTGACCTCGGGAGTCGGGATGGCTACACCTTC. Translating it yields CAISDLGSRDGYTF.